This TCR beta chain was sequenced during a study of CD8 T cells in ankylosing spondylitis. Study-level findings and limits: Disease-associated clonotypes exhibited CD8+ identity and were relatively infrequent in peripheral blood.

Ten or more counts support this clonotype. The target antigen is unknown. TCRdb processed the 5' RACE reads anew with MiXCR; each CDR3 protein has one entry. This sample has about 92,000 distinct CDR3 sequences; just under 9% occur once, and the top ten carry about 4.6%. Trimming removed 2 bases from V and 2 bases from J, with 13 bases in between. Germline V gene sequence: CDR1 SGDLS, CDR2 YYNGEE. This CDR3 is 15 amino acids long. This chain uses TRBV9 with TRBJ2-5; D is perhaps TRBD2 (6 bases). This TCR was sampled from a male donor with ankylosing spondylitis or in good health (not recorded which). Material for sequencing was blood, either unsorted or a sorted T cell fraction (not recorded which). The CDR3 sequence is CASSVGVAAQETQYF. DNA for the CDR3: TGTGCCAGCAGCGTTGGGGTAGCGGCTCAAGAGACCCAGTACTTC.